This entry describes one T cell receptor beta chain. Its specificity is not known. This record comes from a study of shared clonotypes between healthy human individuals. Study-level points and caveats: How much donors shared clonotypes was expected to be affected by sequencing depth. Naive subsets generally had larger estimated richness than memory subsets.

TCRdb's copy holds only in-frame clones and misses some; the assay was immunoSEQ multiplex PCR. This sample yields around 1,900,000 clones, of which 80% to 95% are seen a single time; under 2% belongs to the top ten. V dropped 8 bases and J dropped 2 bases, with 16 bases sitting between them. This CDR3 comprises 14 residues. Looked up from germline, CDR1 is MDHEN and CDR2 is SYDVKM. Naive CD8 cells were CD45RO-negative, positively selected for CCR7, excluding terminally differentiated effector memory CD45RA+ cells. This receptor was identified in a young man in good health. Some clones in this sample may be carry-over from other donors' samples. The chain recombines TRBV28 with TRBJ2-7; D may be TRBD1 (6 bases). Sequencing was done on a sample of naive CD8+ T cells from PBMCs. CDR3 sequence (DNA): TGTGCCAGCCTGCCGGGACACGGAACCTACGAGCAGTACTTC. This codes for CASLPGHGTYEQYF.